This T cell receptor beta chain was sequenced for a study of blood T cell repertoires in COVID-19. Only in-frame clones appear in the TCRdb table, and some are missing; sequencing was by immunoSEQ multiplex PCR. Here the sample spans 330,000 or so clones, roughly 86% being singletons. Trimming took off 4 bases at V and 3 bases at J, with 6 bases between the two ends. This CDR3 has 12 residues. Germline V gene lookup returns CDR1 MRHNA and CDR2 SNTAGT. The TCR comes from a man aged 30 to 39 with COVID-19, enrolled during active disease. J is TRBJ2-5 and V is TRBV6-4; no definite D call. Source material: peripheral blood. The CDR3 DNA follows: TGTGCCAGCAGTGCCAGAAAAGAGACCCAGTACTTC. Its translation: CASSARKETQYF.